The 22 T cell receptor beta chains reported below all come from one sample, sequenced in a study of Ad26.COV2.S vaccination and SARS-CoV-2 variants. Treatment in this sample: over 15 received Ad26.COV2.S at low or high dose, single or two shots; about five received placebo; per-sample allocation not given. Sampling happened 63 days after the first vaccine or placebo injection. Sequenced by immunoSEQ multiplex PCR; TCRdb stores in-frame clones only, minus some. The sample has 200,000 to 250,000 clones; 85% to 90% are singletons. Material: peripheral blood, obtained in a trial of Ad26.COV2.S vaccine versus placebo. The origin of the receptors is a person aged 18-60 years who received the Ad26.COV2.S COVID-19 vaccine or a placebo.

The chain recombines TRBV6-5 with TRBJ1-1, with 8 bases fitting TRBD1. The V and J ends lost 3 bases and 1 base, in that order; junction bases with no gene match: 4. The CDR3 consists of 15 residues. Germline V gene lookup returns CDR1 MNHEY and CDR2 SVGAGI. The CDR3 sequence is CASSYFGTGNTEAFF. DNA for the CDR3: TGTGCCAGCAGTTATTTCGGGACAGGGAACACTGAAGCTTTCTTT.

This CDR3 reads CASSADGSETQYF. For the CDR3, the DNA is TGTGCCAGCAGCGCAGACGGGTCGGAGACCCAGTACTTC. This chain uses TRBV11-1 with TRBJ2-5, with no clear D. Germline assignment: CDR1 SGHAT and CDR2 FQDESV (reference sequence). Deletions cut 5 bases from V and 5 bases from J, with 12 bases between. This CDR3 is 13 amino acids long.

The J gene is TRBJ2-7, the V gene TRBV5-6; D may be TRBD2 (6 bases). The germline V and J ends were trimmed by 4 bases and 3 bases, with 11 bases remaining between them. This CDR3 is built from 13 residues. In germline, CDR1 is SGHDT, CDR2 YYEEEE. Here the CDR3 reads CASSRGTVYEQYF. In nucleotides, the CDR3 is TGTGCCAGCAGCCGCGGGACGGTCTACGAGCAGTACTTC.

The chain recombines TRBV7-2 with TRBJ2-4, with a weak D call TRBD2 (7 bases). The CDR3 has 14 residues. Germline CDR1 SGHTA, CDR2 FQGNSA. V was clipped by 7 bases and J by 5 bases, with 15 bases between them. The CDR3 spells CASTIGGGQNIQYF. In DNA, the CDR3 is TGTGCCAGCACCATAGGGGGGGGGCAAAACATTCAGTACTTC.

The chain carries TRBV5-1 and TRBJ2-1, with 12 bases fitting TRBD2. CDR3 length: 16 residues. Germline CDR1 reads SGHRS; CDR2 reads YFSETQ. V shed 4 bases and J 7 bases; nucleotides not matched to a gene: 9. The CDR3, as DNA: TGCGCCAGCAGCCTTAGGGTTGGACTAGCGGGGAATGAGCAGTTCTTC. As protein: CASSLRVGLAGNEQFF.

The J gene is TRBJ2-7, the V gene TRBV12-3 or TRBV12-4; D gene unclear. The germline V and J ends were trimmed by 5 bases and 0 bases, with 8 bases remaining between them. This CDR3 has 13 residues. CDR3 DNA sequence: TGTGCCAGCAGTCCCAGTGTCTCCTACGAGCAGTACTTC. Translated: CASSPSVSYEQYF.

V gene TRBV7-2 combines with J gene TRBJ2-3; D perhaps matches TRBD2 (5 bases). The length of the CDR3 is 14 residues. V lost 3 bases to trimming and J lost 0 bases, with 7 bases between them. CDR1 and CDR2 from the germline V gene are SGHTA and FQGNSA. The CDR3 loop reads CASSFGLSTDTQYF. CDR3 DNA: TGTGCCAGCAGCTTCGGACTTAGCACAGATACGCAGTATTTT.

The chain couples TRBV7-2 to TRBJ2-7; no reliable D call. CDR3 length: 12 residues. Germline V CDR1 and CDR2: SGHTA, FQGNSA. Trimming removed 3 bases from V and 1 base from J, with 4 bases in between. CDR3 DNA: TGTGCCAGCAGCTTTGTGTCCTACGAGCAGTACTTC. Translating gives CASSFVSYEQYF.

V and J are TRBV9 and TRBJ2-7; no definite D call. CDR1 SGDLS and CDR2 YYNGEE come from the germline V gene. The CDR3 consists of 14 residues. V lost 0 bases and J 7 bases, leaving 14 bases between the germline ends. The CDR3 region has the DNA TGTGCCAGCAGCGTAGAGGCAGCTACCTTGGAGCAGTACTTC. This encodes CASSVEAATLEQYF. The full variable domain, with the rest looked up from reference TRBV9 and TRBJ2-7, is DSGVTQTPKHLITATGQRVTLRCSPRSGDLSVYWYQQSLDQGLQFLIQYYNGEERAKGNILERFSAQQFPDLHSELNLSSLELGDSALYFCASSVEAATLEQYFGPGTRLTVT.

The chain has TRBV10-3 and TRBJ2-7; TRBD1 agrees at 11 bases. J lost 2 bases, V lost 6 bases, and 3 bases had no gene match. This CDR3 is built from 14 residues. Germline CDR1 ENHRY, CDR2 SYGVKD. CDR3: CAIRGTGGAYEQYF. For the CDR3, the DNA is TGTGCCATCAGAGGGACAGGGGGAGCCTACGAGCAGTACTTC.

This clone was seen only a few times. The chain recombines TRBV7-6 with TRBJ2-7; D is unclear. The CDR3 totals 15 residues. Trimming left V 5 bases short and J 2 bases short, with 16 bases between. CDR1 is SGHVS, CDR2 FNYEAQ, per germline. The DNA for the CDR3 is TGTGCCAGCAGCCGAGACGGGCCGGCGGCCTACGAGCAGTACTTC. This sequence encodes CASSRDGPAAYEQYF.

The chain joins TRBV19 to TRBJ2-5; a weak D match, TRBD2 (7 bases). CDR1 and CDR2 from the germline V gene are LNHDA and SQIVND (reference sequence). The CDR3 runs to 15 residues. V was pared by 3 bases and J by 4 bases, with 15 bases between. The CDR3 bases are TGTGCCAGTAGTATTGGCGGGGGCCAAGGAGAGACCCAGTACTTC. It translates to CASSIGGGQGETQYF. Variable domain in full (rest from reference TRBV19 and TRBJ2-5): DGGITQSPKYLFRKEGQNVTLSCEQNLNHDAMYWYRQDPGQGLRLIYYSQIVNDFQKGDIAEGYSVSREKKESFPLTVTSAQKNPTAFYLCASSIGGGQGETQYFGPGTRLLVL.

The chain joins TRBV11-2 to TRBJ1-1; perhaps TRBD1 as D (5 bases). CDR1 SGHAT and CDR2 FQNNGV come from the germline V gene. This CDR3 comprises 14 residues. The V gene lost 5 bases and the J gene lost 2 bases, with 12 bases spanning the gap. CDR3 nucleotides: TGTGCCAGCAGCCCACAGGCGGCAAACACTGAAGCTTTCTTT. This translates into CASSPQAANTEAFF.

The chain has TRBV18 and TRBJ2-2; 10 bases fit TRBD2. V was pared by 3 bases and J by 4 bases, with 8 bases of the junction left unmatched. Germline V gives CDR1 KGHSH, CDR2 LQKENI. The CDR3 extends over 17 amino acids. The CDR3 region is CASSPYIPSGSTGELFF. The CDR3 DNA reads TGTGCCAGCTCACCGTATATTCCTAGCGGGAGCACCGGGGAGCTGTTTTTT.

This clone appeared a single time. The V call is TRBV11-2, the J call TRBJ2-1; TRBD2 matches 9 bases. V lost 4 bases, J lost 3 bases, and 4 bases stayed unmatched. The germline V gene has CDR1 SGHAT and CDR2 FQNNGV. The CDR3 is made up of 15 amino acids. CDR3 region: CASSSLAGNYNEQFF. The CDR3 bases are TGTGCCAGCAGCTCCCTAGCGGGGAACTACAATGAGCAGTTCTTC. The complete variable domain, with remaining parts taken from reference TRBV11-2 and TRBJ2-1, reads EAGVAQSPRYKIIEKRQSVAFWCNPISGHATLYWYQQILGQGPKLLIQFQNNGVVDDSQLPKDRFSAERLKGVDSTLKIQPAKLEDSAVYLCASSSLAGNYNEQFFGPGTRLTVL.

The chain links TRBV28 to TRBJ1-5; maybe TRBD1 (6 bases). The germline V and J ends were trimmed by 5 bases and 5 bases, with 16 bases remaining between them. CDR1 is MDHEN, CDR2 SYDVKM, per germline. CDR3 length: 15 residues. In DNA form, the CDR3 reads TGTGCCAGCAGTCCCTCCGGACAGAGTCATCAGCCCCAGCATTTT. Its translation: CASSPSGQSHQPQHF.

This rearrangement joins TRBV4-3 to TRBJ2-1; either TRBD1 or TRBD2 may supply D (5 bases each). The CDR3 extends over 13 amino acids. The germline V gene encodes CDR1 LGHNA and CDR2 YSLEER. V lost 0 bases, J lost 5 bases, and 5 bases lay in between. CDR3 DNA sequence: TGCGCCAGCAGCCAAGAGGGACACAATGAGCAGTTCTTC. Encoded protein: CASSQEGHNEQFF.

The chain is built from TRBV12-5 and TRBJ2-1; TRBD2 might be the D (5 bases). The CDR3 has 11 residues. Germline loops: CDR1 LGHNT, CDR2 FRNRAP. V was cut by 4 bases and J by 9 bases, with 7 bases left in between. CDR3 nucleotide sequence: TGTGCTAGTGGTTCTGGGAGTGAGCAGTTCTTC. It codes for CASGSGSEQFF.

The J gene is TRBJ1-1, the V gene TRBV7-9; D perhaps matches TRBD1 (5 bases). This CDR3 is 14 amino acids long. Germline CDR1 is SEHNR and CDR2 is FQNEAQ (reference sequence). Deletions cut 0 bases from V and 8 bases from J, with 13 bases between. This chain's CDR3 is CASSLAQYRLEAFF. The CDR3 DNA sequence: TGTGCCAGCAGCTTAGCGCAATACAGGCTGGAAGCTTTCTTT.

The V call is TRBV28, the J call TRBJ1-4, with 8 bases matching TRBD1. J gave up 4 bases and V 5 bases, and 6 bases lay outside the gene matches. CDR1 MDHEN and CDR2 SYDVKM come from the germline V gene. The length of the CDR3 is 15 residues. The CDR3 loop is CASSVRTGSNEKLFF. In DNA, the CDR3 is TGTGCCAGCAGTGTAAGGACAGGGAGTAATGAAAAACTGTTTTTT.

The CDR3 region is CAISESSGPPNTGELFF. DNA of the CDR3: TGTGCCATCAGTGAGTCTTCAGGGCCCCCGAACACCGGGGAGCTGTTTTTT. This chain uses TRBV10-3 with TRBJ2-2; possible D gene TRBD1, 5 bases. Germline values: CDR1 ENHRY, CDR2 SYGVKD. V lost 0 bases to trimming and J lost 0 bases, with 11 bases between them. CDR3 size: 17 residues.

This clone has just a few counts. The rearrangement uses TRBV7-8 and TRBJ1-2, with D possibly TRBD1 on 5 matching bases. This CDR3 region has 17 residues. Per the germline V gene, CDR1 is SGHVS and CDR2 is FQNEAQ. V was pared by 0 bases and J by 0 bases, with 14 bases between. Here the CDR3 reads CASSLAGRTLANYGYTF. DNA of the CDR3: TGTGCCAGCAGCTTAGCGGGGCGGACTCTAGCTAACTATGGCTACACCTTC.